The rows below give T cell receptor beta chains drawn from one sample of a study of CD8+ T cells in alopecia areata. Some clones are missing from TCRdb's copy, which holds only in-frame ones; the method was immunoSEQ multiplex PCR. Of more than 95,000 clones in the sample, roughly 41% were seen once. Input material: CD4+ T cells sorted from blood. These receptors were obtained from a human donor with alopecia areata. Each CDR3 is given with its conserved first and last residue. The D gene is left open where the match is weak. A row's size may be missing; if present it is once, few, many or a size class.

CDR3nt: TGTGCCAGCAGCTTTAATAGGGAGACCCAGTACTTC; CDR3aa: CASSFNRETQYF; j_gene: TRBJ2-5; d_gene: NA; abundance: NA; v_gene: TRBV7-8; len: 12
CDR3nt: TGCGCCAGCAGCCAGGGGGGGCCGAACACTGAAGCTTTCTTT; CDR3aa: CASSQGGPNTEAFF; j_gene: TRBJ1-1; d_gene: TRBD1; abundance: NA; v_gene: TRBV5-1; len: 14
CDR3nt: TGTGCCAGCAGCGTAGGAACAGGGGTGGAAGGAGAGACCCAGTACTTC; CDR3aa: CASSVGTGVEGETQYF; j_gene: TRBJ2-5; d_gene: TRBD1; abundance: few; v_gene: TRBV9; len: 16
CDR3nt: TGTGCCAGCAGTCAAACCGGGACAGGGGAGCAGACCCAGTACTTC; CDR3aa: CASSQTGTGEQTQYF; j_gene: TRBJ2-5; d_gene: TRBD1; abundance: few; v_gene: TRBV6-6; len: 15
CDR3nt: TGCGCCAGCAGCCCTGAACCGACAGATGCGGGCGGGGAGCTGTTTTTT; CDR3aa: CASSPEPTDAGGELFF; j_gene: TRBJ2-2; d_gene: NA; abundance: NA; v_gene: TRBV4-3; len: 16
CDR3nt: TGCGCCAGCAGCCAAGATGTAAAGACAGGGGGCAGAACCTACGAGCAGTACTTC; CDR3aa: CASSQDVKTGGRTYEQYF; j_gene: TRBJ2-7; d_gene: TRBD1; abundance: NA; v_gene: TRBV4-3; len: 18
CDR3nt: TGTGCTAGCAGCCCGGGACCGGGCGGGGAGACCCAGTACTTC; CDR3aa: CASSPGPGGETQYF; j_gene: TRBJ2-5; d_gene: NA; abundance: NA; v_gene: TRBV7-7; len: 14
CDR3nt: TGCGCCAGCAGCCCGGGACAATTCTCTGGGGCCAACGTCCTGACTTTC; CDR3aa: CASSPGQFSGANVLTF; j_gene: TRBJ2-6; d_gene: NA; abundance: few; v_gene: TRBV5-1; len: 16
CDR3nt: TGTGCCAGCAGCCAAGATCGACTAGGCTCGGGCAATGAGCAGTTCTTC; CDR3aa: CASSQDRLGSGNEQFF; j_gene: TRBJ2-1; d_gene: NA; abundance: NA; v_gene: TRBV4-2; len: 16
CDR3nt: TGTGCCAGCAGCCAACCCCCTGGCACTGAAGCTTTCTTT; CDR3aa: CASSQPPGTEAFF; j_gene: TRBJ1-1; d_gene: NA; abundance: NA; v_gene: TRBV28; len: 13
CDR3nt: TGCGCCAGCAGCTCCCGCACAGATACGCAGTATTTT; CDR3aa: CASSSRTDTQYF; j_gene: TRBJ2-3; d_gene: NA; abundance: NA; v_gene: TRBV5-1; len: 12
CDR3nt: TGTGCCAGCAGCTTAACCCAACATCGCAATTCACCCCTCCACTTT; CDR3aa: CASSLTQHRNSPLHF; j_gene: TRBJ1-6; d_gene: NA; abundance: few; v_gene: TRBV7-2; len: 15
CDR3nt: TGTGCCACCCGACTAAACCTACGAGAGCAGTACTTC; CDR3aa: CATRLNLREQYF; j_gene: TRBJ2-7; d_gene: NA; abundance: NA; v_gene: TRBV28; len: 12
CDR3nt: TGCGCCAGCAGCTTGGTTGCTCCCACCGGGGAGCTGTTTTTT; CDR3aa: CASSLVAPTGELFF; j_gene: TRBJ2-2; d_gene: NA; abundance: few; v_gene: TRBV5-1; len: 14
CDR3nt: TGTGCCTATCAGGCTTCTCACGAGCAGTACTTC; CDR3aa: CAYQASHEQYF; j_gene: TRBJ2-7; d_gene: NA; abundance: once; v_gene: TRBV30; len: 11
CDR3nt: TGTGCCAGCAGTATTCACTCCGATCCTCGAGAGACCCAGTACTTC; CDR3aa: CASSIHSDPRETQYF; j_gene: TRBJ2-5; d_gene: NA; abundance: NA; v_gene: TRBV27; len: 15
CDR3nt: TGTGCCAGCAGGGAAGGACTAGCGGAGACCCAGTACTTC; CDR3aa: CASREGLAETQYF; j_gene: TRBJ2-5; d_gene: TRBD2; abundance: NA; v_gene: TRBV2; len: 13
CDR3nt: TGTGCCAGCAGTTCGTGGGAGGGGAGCAATCAGCCCCAGCATTTT; CDR3aa: CASSSWEGSNQPQHF; j_gene: TRBJ1-5; d_gene: NA; abundance: NA; v_gene: TRBV6-5; len: 15
CDR3nt: TGCGCCAGCAGCCAAGAGGCGGCTAGCGATTCACCCCTCCACTTT; CDR3aa: CASSQEAASDSPLHF; j_gene: TRBJ1-6; d_gene: NA; abundance: few; v_gene: TRBV4-3; len: 15
CDR3nt: TGCGCCAGCAGCCTGGGACTGCAAGAGACCCAGTACTTC; CDR3aa: CASSLGLQETQYF; j_gene: TRBJ2-5; d_gene: NA; abundance: few; v_gene: TRBV4-3; len: 13
CDR3nt: TGTGCCACCAGCAGGCAAATAGCATACAATGAGCAGTTCTTC; CDR3aa: CATSRQIAYNEQFF; j_gene: TRBJ2-1; d_gene: NA; abundance: many; v_gene: TRBV15; len: 14
CDR3nt: TGTGCCAGCAGCAAAACCGGGACTTTTCACTTC; CDR3aa: CASSKTGTFHF; j_gene: TRBJ2-5; d_gene: NA; abundance: few; v_gene: TRBV11-2; len: 11
CDR3nt: TGTGCCAGCAGCCATTCGGATCGGGGGGCGCCTGGCTACACCTTC; CDR3aa: CASSHSDRGAPGYTF; j_gene: TRBJ1-2; d_gene: NA; abundance: NA; v_gene: TRBV4-2; len: 15
CDR3nt: TGTGCCAGCAGCTTAGCGGGCGCAGATACGCAGTATTTT; CDR3aa: CASSLAGADTQYF; j_gene: TRBJ2-3; d_gene: NA; abundance: few; v_gene: TRBV7-2; len: 13
CDR3nt: TGTGCCAGCAGCGCAGGGGGACTAGGGTACAATGAGCAGTTCTTC; CDR3aa: CASSAGGLGYNEQFF; j_gene: TRBJ2-1; d_gene: NA; abundance: NA; v_gene: TRBV7-2; len: 15
CDR3nt: TGCAGCGTCGCTCTTCTAGCGGGGTTAAAGGACCAGTACTTC; CDR3aa: CSVALLAGLKDQYF; j_gene: TRBJ2-5; d_gene: TRBD2; abundance: NA; v_gene: TRBV29-1; len: 14
CDR3nt: TGTGCCAGCAGGTTCGAACAGGGGCCGCAGTATTTT; CDR3aa: CASRFEQGPQYF; j_gene: TRBJ2-3; d_gene: TRBD1; abundance: NA; v_gene: TRBV13; len: 12
CDR3nt: TGTGCCTCCACGACTCTCTCCTACGAGCAGTACTTC; CDR3aa: CASTTLSYEQYF; j_gene: TRBJ2-7; d_gene: NA; abundance: few; v_gene: TRBV28; len: 12
CDR3nt: TGTGCCAGCAGTGGAGGACTAGCGGGAGTCAGTGAGCAGTTCTTC; CDR3aa: CASSGGLAGVSEQFF; j_gene: TRBJ2-1; d_gene: TRBD2; abundance: NA; v_gene: TRBV6-1; len: 15
CDR3nt: TGCAGCGTTGAAGAGAGCAAAAACATTCAGTACTTC; CDR3aa: CSVEESKNIQYF; j_gene: TRBJ2-4; d_gene: NA; abundance: NA; v_gene: TRBV29-1; len: 12
CDR3nt: TGTGCCTGGAGTGTGTACGTGGAGCAGTACTTC; CDR3aa: CAWSVYVEQYF; j_gene: TRBJ2-7; d_gene: NA; abundance: NA; v_gene: TRBV30; len: 11
CDR3nt: TGTGCCAGCAGCCTCACAGCGGGGGGGCCAAATACGCAGTATTTT; CDR3aa: CASSLTAGGPNTQYF; j_gene: TRBJ2-3; d_gene: TRBD2; abundance: few; v_gene: TRBV7-2; len: 15
CDR3nt: TGTGCCAGCAGCGTGGGACCTCAAAATCAGCCCCAGCATTTT; CDR3aa: CASSVGPQNQPQHF; j_gene: TRBJ1-5; d_gene: NA; abundance: NA; v_gene: TRBV9; len: 14
CDR3nt: TGTGCCAGCTCACCAGGTTCCGGGCTTGCTGGAAACACCATATATTTT; CDR3aa: CASSPGSGLAGNTIYF; j_gene: TRBJ1-3; d_gene: NA; abundance: many; v_gene: TRBV18; len: 16
CDR3nt: TGTGCCAGCAGCTTAGATGTGCACAATGAGCAGTTCTTC; CDR3aa: CASSLDVHNEQFF; j_gene: TRBJ2-1; d_gene: NA; abundance: NA; v_gene: TRBV7-2; len: 13
CDR3nt: TGTGCCAGCAGTCTTTTTAGCGAGCAGTACTTC; CDR3aa: CASSLFSEQYF; j_gene: TRBJ2-7; d_gene: NA; abundance: NA; v_gene: TRBV2; len: 11
CDR3nt: TGTGCCAGCATCCCTACGGGGAGTAGTTACAATGAGCAGTTCTTC; CDR3aa: CASIPTGSSYNEQFF; j_gene: TRBJ2-1; d_gene: NA; abundance: NA; v_gene: TRBV28; len: 15
CDR3nt: TGCAGCGTTGTCTCCTTAGGTGGAACTAATGAAAAACTGTTTTTT; CDR3aa: CSVVSLGGTNEKLFF; j_gene: TRBJ1-4; d_gene: NA; abundance: NA; v_gene: TRBV29-1; len: 15
CDR3nt: TGCGCCAGCAGCCCATTTCAGGGGCTCAAAAACATTCAGTACTTC; CDR3aa: CASSPFQGLKNIQYF; j_gene: TRBJ2-4; d_gene: NA; abundance: NA; v_gene: TRBV5-1; len: 15
CDR3nt: TGTGCCAGCACGGGGATAGGGACAGGGATTTACAATGAGCAGTTCTTC; CDR3aa: CASTGIGTGIYNEQFF; j_gene: TRBJ2-1; d_gene: TRBD1; abundance: NA; v_gene: TRBV2; len: 16
CDR3nt: TGCGCCAGCAGCCCGGGACTAGCGGGGGGCCAAGAGACCCAGTACTTC; CDR3aa: CASSPGLAGGQETQYF; j_gene: TRBJ2-5; d_gene: TRBD2; abundance: few; v_gene: TRBV4-3; len: 16
CDR3nt: TGCGCCAGCAGCTTGGAGGGACTCTCTAACTATGGCTACACCTTC; CDR3aa: CASSLEGLSNYGYTF; j_gene: TRBJ1-2; d_gene: NA; abundance: NA; v_gene: TRBV5-1; len: 15
CDR3nt: TGCGCCAGCAGCTCTCAAGAGACCCAGTACTTC; CDR3aa: CASSSQETQYF; j_gene: TRBJ2-5; d_gene: NA; abundance: few; v_gene: TRBV5-1; len: 11
CDR3nt: TGTGCCACCAGCAGAGCTAGCCTGGCGGGTGGCTACACCTTC; CDR3aa: CATSRASLAGGYTF; j_gene: TRBJ1-2; d_gene: NA; abundance: NA; v_gene: TRBV15; len: 14
CDR3nt: TGTGCCAGCAGCTTAGAGGGCGGGGAGCTGTTTTTT; CDR3aa: CASSLEGGELFF; j_gene: TRBJ2-2; d_gene: NA; abundance: few; v_gene: TRBV7-6; len: 12
CDR3nt: TGTGCCACCAGCAGTGGGCTCACAGAGACCCAGTACTTC; CDR3aa: CATSSGLTETQYF; j_gene: TRBJ2-5; d_gene: NA; abundance: NA; v_gene: TRBV15; len: 13
CDR3nt: TGCGCCAGCAGCTTCAGACAGGATCCCGTCAATGAGCAGTTCTTC; CDR3aa: CASSFRQDPVNEQFF; j_gene: TRBJ2-1; d_gene: NA; abundance: NA; v_gene: TRBV5-1; len: 15
CDR3nt: TGTGCCAGCACGTCGATTTTAGCGGCAGGGACCCTCTACGAGCAGTACTTC; CDR3aa: CASTSILAAGTLYEQYF; j_gene: TRBJ2-7; d_gene: NA; abundance: few; v_gene: TRBV28; len: 17
CDR3nt: TGTGCCAGCAGTTCCGTTTGGCGCGGGACGGATACGCAGTATTTT; CDR3aa: CASSSVWRGTDTQYF; j_gene: TRBJ2-3; d_gene: NA; abundance: NA; v_gene: TRBV27; len: 15
CDR3nt: TGTGCCAGCAGCCAAGATCTGTCCAGTTCCTTCGTAGATACGCAGTATTTT; CDR3aa: CASSQDLSSSFVDTQYF; j_gene: TRBJ2-3; d_gene: NA; abundance: few; v_gene: TRBV4-2; len: 17
CDR3nt: TGCGCCAGCAGCTTGGAGTCCGGAGCTGTCAGCGAGCAGTACTTC; CDR3aa: CASSLESGAVSEQYF; j_gene: TRBJ2-7; d_gene: NA; abundance: NA; v_gene: TRBV5-1; len: 15
CDR3nt: TGTGCCAGCAGCTTCCAGGGTAGCCAAGAGACCCAGTACTTC; CDR3aa: CASSFQGSQETQYF; j_gene: TRBJ2-5; d_gene: NA; abundance: few; v_gene: TRBV7-9; len: 14
CDR3nt: TGCAGCGTTTGGGTTTTGGGGGGGGCTTCCTACAATGAGCAGTTCTTC; CDR3aa: CSVWVLGGASYNEQFF; j_gene: TRBJ2-1; d_gene: NA; abundance: NA; v_gene: TRBV29-1; len: 16
CDR3nt: TGTGCCAGCAGCTTATGGACTAGCAGCTACGAGCAGTACTTC; CDR3aa: CASSLWTSSYEQYF; j_gene: TRBJ2-7; d_gene: TRBD2; abundance: few; v_gene: TRBV7-8; len: 14
CDR3nt: TGCAGCGTTGCAGACAGTGGGACGGAGACCCAGTACTTC; CDR3aa: CSVADSGTETQYF; j_gene: TRBJ2-5; d_gene: NA; abundance: NA; v_gene: TRBV29-1; len: 13
CDR3nt: TGTGCTAGTGGTTCCCCATTAGCGAACACAGATACGCAGTATTTT; CDR3aa: CASGSPLANTDTQYF; j_gene: TRBJ2-3; d_gene: NA; abundance: few; v_gene: TRBV12-5; len: 15
CDR3nt: TGTGCCAGCAAAGGGACTGAGCTCCTGGGGCAGTACTTC; CDR3aa: CASKGTELLGQYF; j_gene: TRBJ2-7; d_gene: NA; abundance: NA; v_gene: TRBV2; len: 13
CDR3nt: TGCGCCAGCAGCCAAGTCAGGACAGGGGCAGACACCGGGGAGCTGTTTTTT; CDR3aa: CASSQVRTGADTGELFF; j_gene: TRBJ2-2; d_gene: TRBD1; abundance: NA; v_gene: TRBV4-1; len: 17